What follows are 24 T cell receptor beta chains derived from one specimen sequenced in a study of Ad26.COV2.S vaccination and SARS-CoV-2 variants (dated by TCRdb to the early 2020s). The library was made by the immunoSEQ multiplex PCR assay. The clones in this table, taken by TCRdb from immuneACCESS, are in-frame only. Not every clone is retained; where verified, under half of the shortfall comes from an unresolved V gene, and the cause of the rest is unknown. Present in this sample are about 680,000 clones, roughly 90% of which were seen just once. Together, the top ten hold over 1.3% of the sample. The treatment or condition label, as the study defines it: some 20 received Ad26.COV2.S at low or high dose, single or two shots; about 5 received placebo; per-sample allocation not given. Repertoires of vaccine and placebo recipients were sequenced from samples taken on day 63 after the first injection.

This specimen was peripheral blood, taken in a trial of Ad26.COV2.S vaccine versus placebo. The source of these receptors is a person aged 18 to 59 who received the Ad26.COV2.S COVID-19 vaccine or a placebo.

This clone was observed a single time. V and J are TRBV12-3 or TRBV12-4 and TRBJ1-4, with a weak D call TRBD1 (5 bases). The length of the CDR3 is 13 residues. Trimming cost V 2 bases and J 12 bases, with 13 bases left between them. The chain's CDR3 is CASSLRGAGELFF. The CDR3 DNA reads as TGTGCCAGCAGTTTAAGAGGGGCTGGGGAACTGTTTTTT.

The V and J genes are TRBV5-1 and TRBJ1-2; D is uncertain. The CDR3 has 15 amino acids. V was trimmed by 5 bases and J by 4 bases, leaving 18 bases between them. The V gene's germline CDR1 is SGHRS and CDR2 YFSETQ. CDR3 region: CASSGEGLVGYGYTF. The CDR3 DNA follows: TGCGCCAGCAGTGGTGAAGGGTTGGTAGGCTATGGCTACACCTTC.

This clone was recorded only once. The chain recombines TRBV19 with TRBJ1-1; D possibly corresponds to TRBD1 (6 bases). Germline assignment: CDR1 LNHDA and CDR2 SQIVND (reference sequence). The CDR3 extends over 13 amino acids. V was pared by 7 bases and J by 6 bases, with 15 bases between. The CDR3 DNA follows: TGTGCCAGTACCTTAGGGGGGAATCCTGAAGCTTTCTTT. Amino acid sequence: CASTLGGNPEAFF.

The chain uses TRBV29-1 and TRBJ2-7; either TRBD1 or TRBD2 may fit D (6 bases each). Trimming removed 5 bases from V and 6 bases from J, with 20 bases in between. Germline CDR1 and CDR2: SQVTM and ANQGSEA. The CDR3 totals 14 residues. This chain's CDR3 is CSVQPWGAESEQYF. In nucleotides, the CDR3 is TGCAGCGTTCAACCCTGGGGGGCCGAAAGCGAGCAGTACTTC.

The J gene is TRBJ1-2, the V gene TRBV7-9, with 8 bases that match TRBD1. The germline V gene has CDR1 SEHNR and CDR2 FQNEAQ (reference sequence). This CDR3 comprises 15 residues. Losses at the gene ends were 1 base for V and 4 bases for J; bases not matched to a gene: 5. CDR3 nucleotide sequence: TGTGCCAGCAGCTTAGGGATTCAGGGGGCCTATGGCTACACCTTC. Encoded protein: CASSLGIQGAYGYTF.

This rearrangement joins TRBV2 to TRBJ1-3; D gene uncertain. Germline-derived CDR1 and CDR2 are SNHLY and FYNNEI. The CDR3 totals 15 residues. V was trimmed by 3 bases and J by 0 bases, leaving 9 bases between them. The CDR3 sequence: CASSEFPSSGNTIYF. The CDR3 nucleotides are TGTGCCAGCAGTGAGTTCCCGAGCTCTGGAAACACCATATATTTT.

This chain links TRBV6-2 or TRBV6-3 with TRBJ1-2; D is unclear. This CDR3 spans 11 amino acids. The V gene lost 6 bases and the J gene lost 2 bases, with 4 bases spanning the gap. Germline loops: CDR1 MNHEY, CDR2 SVGEGT. This CDR3 reads CASSLNYGYTF. CDR3 sequence (DNA): TGTGCCAGCAGCCTAAACTATGGCTACACCTTC.

The CDR3 loop reads CSARDFEAFF. The CDR3 nucleotides are TGCAGTGCAAGGGACTTTGAAGCTTTCTTT. This chain uses TRBV20-1 with TRBJ1-1; a possible D gene is TRBD1 (5 bases). Germline V CDR1 and CDR2: DFQATT, SNEGSKA (reference sequence). V lost 6 bases and J lost 7, with 9 bases in between. This CDR3 region has 10 residues.

This clone was picked up a small number of times. This sequence joins TRBV29-1 and TRBJ2-7; D tentatively fits TRBD1 or TRBD2 (5 bases each). The V and J ends lost 6 bases and 6 bases respectively, with 12 bases between them. This CDR3 is 11 amino acids long. Germline lookup yields CDR1 SQVTM and CDR2 ANQGSEA. The CDR3 here is CSVGTTAEQYF. The CDR3 DNA reads as TGCAGCGTGGGGACCACCGCCGAGCAGTACTTC.

CDR3 sequence reads: CASGPGPGANVLTF. CDR3 DNA: TGTGCCAGCGGACCGGGGCCTGGGGCCAACGTCCTGACTTTC. The chain uses TRBV3-1 (or the pseudogene TRBV3-2) and TRBJ2-6, with D perhaps given as TRBD1 or TRBD2 (5 bases each). The CDR3 is made up of 14 amino acids. V was shortened by 8 bases and J by 2 bases, with 10 bases between the two germline ends. Germline assignment: CDR1 LGHDT and CDR2 YNNKEL (reference sequence).

This rearrangement joins TRBV13 to TRBJ2-1; 8 positions agree with TRBD2. The CDR3 has 16 amino acids. Germline values: CDR1 PRHDT, CDR2 FYEKMQ (reference sequence). V shed 1 base and J 0 bases; nucleotides not matched to a gene: 2. CDR3 sequence reads: CASSLAGGNSYNEQFF. The DNA for the CDR3 is TGTGCCAGCAGCTTAGCGGGAGGGAACTCCTACAATGAGCAGTTCTTC. The full variable domain, completed using reference TRBV13 and TRBJ2-1, is AAGVIQSPRHLIKEKRETATLKCYPIPRHDTVYWYQQGPGQDPQFLISFYEKMQSDKGSIPDRFSAQQFSDYHSELNMSSLELGDSALYFCASSLAGGNSYNEQFFGPGTRLTVL.

About this clone itself: A read error may account for a junction end that differs from germline. The gene calls are TRBV5-1 and TRBJ2-1, with D possibly matching TRBD2 (7 bases). CDR3 length equals 15 residues. Germline assignment: CDR1 SGHRS and CDR2 YFSETQ. The CDR3 region has the DNA TGCGCCAGCAGTTTGGCGGGGGCCGAGTACAATGAGCAGTTCTTC. As protein: CASSLAGAEYNEQFF.

V gene TRBV10-3 combines with J gene TRBJ2-1, with 9 bases matching TRBD1. Unmatched junction bases numbered 8, after V lost 8 bases and J lost 12 bases. This CDR3 has 12 amino acids. CDR1 and CDR2 (germline): ENHRY, SYGVKD. The CDR3 sequence: CAIAWTGELQFF. The CDR3 DNA sequence: TGTGCCATCGCCTGGACAGGGGAATTGCAGTTCTTC.

This chain joins TRBV15 and TRBJ1-2; D perhaps matches TRBD1 (5 bases). This CDR3 is 16 amino acids long. The germline V and J ends were trimmed by 3 bases and 2 bases, with 16 bases remaining between them. Germline CDR1 is LNHNV and CDR2 is YYDKDF (reference sequence). In nucleotides, the CDR3 is TGTGCCACCAGCAGCATGGGCGGGGAGGGGAACTATGGCTACACCTTC. It codes for CATSSMGGEGNYGYTF. Combining the CDR3 with reference TRBV15 and TRBJ1-2 gives the whole variable domain DAMVIQNPRYQVTQFGKPVTLSCSQTLNHNVMYWYQQKSSQAPKLLFHYYDKDFNNEADTPDNFQSRRPNTSFCFLDIRSPGLGDTAMYLCATSSMGGEGNYGYTFGSGTRLTVV.

The chain employs TRBV7-9 and TRBJ2-3; D is unclear. CDR3 length: 12 residues. Germline V lookup: CDR1 SEHNR, CDR2 FQNEAQ (reference sequence). Trimming removed 5 bases at V and 5 bases at J, with 8 bases between. In nucleotides, the CDR3 is TGTGCCAGCAGCCTCCGATTAGATACGCAGTATTTT. The encoded protein is CASSLRLDTQYF.

This sequence joins TRBV10-3 and TRBJ2-7; D gene uncertain. V gave up 7 bases and J gave up 5 bases, with 9 bases separating them. The CDR3 runs to 11 residues. CDR1 and CDR2 from the germline V gene are ENHRY and SYGVKD. CDR3 sequence reads: CAITGGDEQYF. The CDR3 nucleotides are TGTGCCATCACCGGTGGGGACGAGCAGTACTTC.

The rearrangement joins TRBV7-9 to TRBJ2-7; possibly TRBD1 or TRBD2 for D (5 bases each). The CDR3 loop spans 15 amino acids. The V and J ends lost 1 base and 1 base respectively, with 11 bases between them. Germline assignment: CDR1 SEHNR and CDR2 FQNEAQ (reference sequence). CDR3 DNA sequence: TGTGCCAGCAGCTTAGGGGACGGGATTTCCTACGAGCAGTACTTC. Protein product: CASSLGDGISYEQYF.

This chain uses TRBV2 with TRBJ2-7; D perhaps matches TRBD2 (6 bases). The CDR3 is made up of 13 amino acids. The germline V and J ends were trimmed by 7 bases and 2 bases, with 12 bases remaining between them. Per germline, CDR1 SNHLY and CDR2 FYNNEI. The CDR3 DNA sequence: TGTGCCAGCAACCGGGACTCCCCCTACGAGCAGTACTTC. This codes for CASNRDSPYEQYF. The full variable domain, rest sourced from reference TRBV2 and TRBJ2-7, is EPEVTQTPSHQVTQMGQEVILRCVPISNHLYFYWYRQILGQKVEFLVSFYNNEISEKSEIFDDQFSVERPDGSNFTLKIRSTKLEDSAMYFCASNRDSPYEQYFGPGTRLTVT.

The CDR3 is CSVGGADTQYF. In DNA form, the CDR3 reads TGCAGCGTTGGGGGGGCAGATACGCAGTATTTT. The V gene is TRBV29-1, the J gene TRBJ2-3; tentatively, D is TRBD2 (6 bases). The V end was cut by 4 bases, the J end by 4 bases, with 6 bases between. The length of the CDR3 is 11 residues. CDR1 and CDR2 (germline): SQVTM, ANQGSEA.

CDR3 in amino acids: CASSPGTSGGSYEQYF. CDR3 in DNA: TGTGCCAGCAGCCCTGGGACTAGCGGGGGTTCCTACGAGCAGTACTTC. The rearrangement uses TRBV5-6 and TRBJ2-7, with TRBD2 matching over 14 bases. Germline CDR1 and CDR2: SGHDT and YYEEEE. There are 16 residues in the CDR3. Trimming cost V 4 bases and J 1 base; bases outside gene matches: 4.

This chain connects TRBV27 to TRBJ2-5; either TRBD1 or TRBD2 may supply D (5 bases each). This CDR3 comprises 14 residues. V dropped 6 bases and J dropped 3 bases, with 14 bases sitting between them. Germline V gives CDR1 MNHEY, CDR2 SMNVEV (reference sequence). The CDR3 DNA follows: TGTGCCAGCAGCCTAGGGACGGAAGAAGAGACCCAGTACTTC. Translation: CASSLGTEEETQYF.

The table lists this clone with a few counts. V usage is TRBV3-1 (or the pseudogene TRBV3-2) and J usage is TRBJ1-2; possible D gene TRBD1, 6 bases. The CDR3 loop spans 15 amino acids. Germline V gene data show CDR1 as LGHDT and CDR2 as YNNKEL (reference sequence). Trimming removed 0 bases at V and 10 bases at J, with 18 bases between. CDR3 DNA sequence: TGTGCCAGCAGCCAAGACACAGGGAGTGCTCCGGCCTACACCTTC. It codes for CASSQDTGSAPAYTF.

The V gene is TRBV5-1, the J gene TRBJ1-6; D remains unclear. Germline V lookup: CDR1 SGHRS, CDR2 YFSETQ. The V and J ends lost 4 bases and 3 bases respectively, with 14 bases between them. This CDR3 is 16 amino acids long. The CDR3, as DNA: TGCGCCAGCAGCCCGGAGCTACGGGGCTATAATTCACCCCTCCACTTT. Translated: CASSPELRGYNSPLHF.

The chain has TRBV2 and TRBJ2-1; D remains ambiguous. Germline V gene data show CDR1 as SNHLY and CDR2 as FYNNEI. The CDR3 sequence is 13 residues long. Trimming cost V 4 bases and J 6 bases, with 10 bases left between them. CDR3 bases: TGTGCCAGCAGTGTGACGCCTCTCAATGAGCAGTTCTTC. Translating gives CASSVTPLNEQFF.